This TCR beta chain derives from a study of blood T cell repertoires in COVID-19. Looking at the study overall: Acute and convalescent COVID-19 samples came from the United States, Italy and Spain. T cells, B-cell-depleted T cells, or PBMCs provided the cDNA or gDNA that served as material.

Germline V gives CDR1 LNHDA, CDR2 SQIVND (reference sequence). V was clipped by 2 bases and J by 2 bases, with 13 bases between them. CDR3 size: 15 residues. As handled by the study authors: Nucleated cell counts were estimated from reference gene primer amplification. Measured with immunoSEQ multiplex PCR; TCRdb has only the in-frame clones, and not every one. The V and J calls and the clone size are those of that table, but D and trimming were determined from the DNA. This sample carries roughly 500,000 clones, more than 75% of them seen once, and the ten largest clones take less than 2%. The sample comprised PBMCs or T cells enriched from blood (not recorded which). The chain combines TRBV19 with TRBJ2-7; D is perhaps TRBD1 (5 bases). This TCR was sampled from a middle-aged woman who had recovered from COVID-19. The DNA for the CDR3 is TGTGCCAGTAGTATACAGGGCCAGGGCCCCTACGAGCAGTACTTC. Translation: CASSIQGQGPYEQYF.